The sequence of this TCR beta chain was determined in a study of blood T cells in healthy people across ages (dated by TCRdb to the mid-2010s). Background on the whole study: Template switching captured roughly one uniquely barcoded TCR beta cDNA molecule per two T cells in model experiments. Age-related changes in TCR beta repertoire diversity were measured in the study by deep sequencing normalized with unique cDNA molecular identifiers. Donors were grouped into four age groups: young (average approximately 15 years), middle-aged (less than 40), aged (62) and long-lived (just over 80). To avoid experimental bias, donors of different ages were randomly spread across the sequencing lanes. The study analyzed two additional independent replicas of 1 million unique cDNA reads from the same blood draw for two donors, one aged 18 to 30 and one aged 80 or older.

Library construction relied on 5' RACE. The data were produced on an Illumina HiSeq 2500. A second about 6 to 11 cycle PCR used a sample-barcoded 5' primer and a J-beta primer mix. A template-switch 5' adaptor carrying 12 random nucleotides introduced a unique molecular identifier onto each TCR beta cDNA molecule. Each sample yielded at least 2.5 million CDR3-containing paired-end reads. The Mint cDNA synthesis kit, primed by a TRBC-specific oligonucleotide, was used to synthesize first-strand cDNA from all RNA. Following uracil-DNA glycosylase treatment, all cDNA underwent a first 18-cycle PCR with the universal primers M1SS and BC2_uni_R. For the original study's pipeline: Normalization of each sample was performed by random selection of 1 million high-quality reads, each carrying a distinct molecular identifier. Reads sharing molecular identifiers were discarded rather than binned into consensus sequences. MiTCR, with a Q25 quality threshold and the strictest error-elimination algorithm, was used for CDR3 identification, clonotype clustering and error correction. Lower-bound total TCR beta diversity was estimated with a nonparametric unseen species model using Euler transformation. Clones were called with MiXCR by TCRdb after fastp trimmed the public reads at Q25, and only in-frame beta chains were retained. For every CDR3 protein sequence, its rows merge into one entry that carries the most common genes and DNA. The V and J calls were not made by the authors but by TCRdb's processing. Within this sample are roughly 680,000 distinct CDR3 sequences, with approximately 52% of them counted one time only. Of the sample, approximately 13% falls within the top ten clones.

Results the study describes overall, beyond this receptor: Donor CMV infection status was unknown, potentially confounding age-related changes in expanded clonotypes. There was a strong correlation between observed TCR beta diversity and the percentage of naive T cells measured by flow cytometry. The long-lived group showed more naive CD4+ T cells, fewer expanded clones and increased TCR diversity than the aged group, suggesting age selection. As age increased, observed TCR beta diversity per million T cells dropped in a roughly linear way, and a significant reduction was already evident by age 40. Estimates of total diversity from one million sequenced T cells were regarded as lower bounds and underestimates. Because profiling used bulk unsorted PBMCs, naive and antigen-experienced compartments could not be compared conclusively.

The approximately 39 donors, aged about 6 to 95 years, were systemically healthy Caucasian individuals from Russia. Each donor gave ten milliliters of peripheral blood, drawn into EDTA-treated Vacutainer tubes. PBMCs were isolated by Ficoll-Paque density-gradient centrifugation, with at least 7 million obtained per sample. Trizol reagent was used to extract total RNA from PBMCs, with at least 5 micrograms per sample. The percentages of naive CD45RAhigh/CD27high T cells were determined by flow cytometry on a PBMC aliquot from every donor. As for this clonotype: What this receptor recognizes is not known. No clone much larger than this one lies a single base away; base qualities are absent.

V is trimmed back by 4 bases and J by 1 base, and the junction contains 4 bases that no gene match accounts for. CDR3 length: 15 amino acids, cysteine to phenylalanine. The DNA shown is the 45-base CDR3, in frame from base 1. From the germline V gene, CDR1 is LGHNA and CDR2 is YSLEER. This chain is built from TRBV4-3 and TRBJ2-3, and 8 junctional nucleotides match TRBD1. The sample comprised blood. The clonotype comes from a woman of 80 years or more in good health. The nucleotides are TGCGCCAGCAGCCTGACAGGGGTTGGCACAGATACGCAGTATTTT. Its translation reads: CASSLTGVGTDTQYF.